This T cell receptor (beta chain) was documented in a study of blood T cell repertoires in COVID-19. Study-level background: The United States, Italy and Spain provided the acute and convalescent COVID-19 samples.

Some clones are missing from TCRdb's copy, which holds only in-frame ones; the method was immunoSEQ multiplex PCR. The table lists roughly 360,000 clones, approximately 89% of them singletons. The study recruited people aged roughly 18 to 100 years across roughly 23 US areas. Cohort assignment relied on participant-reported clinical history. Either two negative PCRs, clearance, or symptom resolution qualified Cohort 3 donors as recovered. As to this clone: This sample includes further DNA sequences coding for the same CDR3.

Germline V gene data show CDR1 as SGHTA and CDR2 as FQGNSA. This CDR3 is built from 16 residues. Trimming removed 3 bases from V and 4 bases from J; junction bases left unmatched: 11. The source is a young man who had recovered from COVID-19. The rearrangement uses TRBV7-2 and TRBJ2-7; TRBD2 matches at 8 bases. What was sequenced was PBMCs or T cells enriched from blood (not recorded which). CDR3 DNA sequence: TGTGCCAGCAGCTTCGGGGGGGCGGGCAGCAAATACGAGCAGTACTTC. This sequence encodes CASSFGGAGSKYEQYF.